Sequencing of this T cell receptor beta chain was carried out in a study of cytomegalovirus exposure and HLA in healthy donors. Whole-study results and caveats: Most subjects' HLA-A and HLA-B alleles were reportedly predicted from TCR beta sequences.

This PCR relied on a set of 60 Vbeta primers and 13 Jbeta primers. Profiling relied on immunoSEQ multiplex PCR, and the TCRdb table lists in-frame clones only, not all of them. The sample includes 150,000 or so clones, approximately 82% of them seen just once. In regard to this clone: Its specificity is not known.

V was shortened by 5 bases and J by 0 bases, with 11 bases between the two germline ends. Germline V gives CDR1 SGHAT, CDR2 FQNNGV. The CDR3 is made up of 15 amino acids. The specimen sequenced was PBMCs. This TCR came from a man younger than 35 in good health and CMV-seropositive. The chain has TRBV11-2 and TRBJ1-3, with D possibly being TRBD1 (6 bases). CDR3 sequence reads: CASSGGLSSGNTIYF. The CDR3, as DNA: TGTGCCAGCAGCGGGGGCTTAAGCTCTGGAAACACCATATATTTT.